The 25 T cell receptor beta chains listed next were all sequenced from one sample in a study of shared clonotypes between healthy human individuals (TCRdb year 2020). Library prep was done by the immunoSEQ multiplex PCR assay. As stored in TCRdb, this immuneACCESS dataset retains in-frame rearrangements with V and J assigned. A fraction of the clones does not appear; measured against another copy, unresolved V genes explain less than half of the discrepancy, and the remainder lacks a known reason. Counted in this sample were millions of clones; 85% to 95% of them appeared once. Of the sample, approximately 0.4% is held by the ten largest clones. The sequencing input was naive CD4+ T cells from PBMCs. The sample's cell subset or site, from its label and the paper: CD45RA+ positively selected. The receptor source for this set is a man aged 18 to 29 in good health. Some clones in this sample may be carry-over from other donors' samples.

CDR3 nucleotide sequence: TGCGCCAGCAGCCAAGAAACCCAAAAAGAGACCCAGTACTTC. It specifies CASSQETQKETQYF. The V call is TRBV4-3, the J call TRBJ2-5; no firm D call. The CDR3 totals 14 residues. The germline V and J ends were trimmed by 0 bases and 3 bases, with 8 bases remaining between them. CDR1 is LGHNA, CDR2 YSLEER, per germline.

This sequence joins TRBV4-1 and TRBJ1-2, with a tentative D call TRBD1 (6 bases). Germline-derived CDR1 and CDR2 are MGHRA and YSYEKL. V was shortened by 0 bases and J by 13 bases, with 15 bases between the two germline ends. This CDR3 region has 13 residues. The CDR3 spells CASSQDGEGHSTF. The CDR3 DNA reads TGCGCCAGCAGCCAAGATGGGGAGGGACACTCCACCTTC.

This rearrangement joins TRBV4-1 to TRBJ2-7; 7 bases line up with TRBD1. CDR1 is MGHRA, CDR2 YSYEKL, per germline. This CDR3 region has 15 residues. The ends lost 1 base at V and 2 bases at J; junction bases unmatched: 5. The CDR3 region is CASSQGGQKPYEQYF. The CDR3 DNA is TGCGCCAGCAGCCAAGGGGGACAGAAACCCTACGAGCAGTACTTC.

CDR3 sequence reads: CASSLGRENNEQFF. The CDR3 DNA follows: TGTGCCAGCAGTTTAGGGCGGGAGAACAATGAGCAGTTCTTC. The chain employs TRBV27 and TRBJ2-1; 7 nucleotides match TRBD2. The CDR3 consists of 14 residues. In germline, CDR1 is MNHEY, CDR2 SMNVEV (reference sequence). Trimming at V came to 2 bases and at J to 5 bases, leaving 3 bases not matched to a gene.

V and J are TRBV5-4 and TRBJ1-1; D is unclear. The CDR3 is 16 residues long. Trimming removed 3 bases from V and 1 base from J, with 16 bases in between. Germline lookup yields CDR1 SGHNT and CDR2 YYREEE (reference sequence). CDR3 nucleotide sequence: TGTGCCAGCAGCTCGGCACCGAGAGAGGGGAACACTGAAGCTTTCTTT. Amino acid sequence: CASSSAPREGNTEAFF.

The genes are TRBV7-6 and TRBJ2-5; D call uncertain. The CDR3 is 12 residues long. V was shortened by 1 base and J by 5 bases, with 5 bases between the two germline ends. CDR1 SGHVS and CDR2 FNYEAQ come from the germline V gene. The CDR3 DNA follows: TGTGCCAGCAGCTTAGGCCAGGAGACCCAGTACTTC. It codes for CASSLGQETQYF.

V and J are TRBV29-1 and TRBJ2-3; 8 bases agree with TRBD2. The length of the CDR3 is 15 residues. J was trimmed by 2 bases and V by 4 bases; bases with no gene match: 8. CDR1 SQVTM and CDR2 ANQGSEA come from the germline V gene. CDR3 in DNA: TGCAGCGTTGTCTTGTTAGCGGGGCTCACAGATACGCAGTATTTT. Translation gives CSVVLLAGLTDTQYF.

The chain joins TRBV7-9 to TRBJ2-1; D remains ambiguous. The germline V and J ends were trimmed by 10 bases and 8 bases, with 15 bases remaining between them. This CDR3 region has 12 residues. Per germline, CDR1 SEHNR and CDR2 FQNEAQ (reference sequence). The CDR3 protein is CATTTRSDEQFF. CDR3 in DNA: TGTGCCACTACGACAAGGTCCGATGAGCAGTTCTTC. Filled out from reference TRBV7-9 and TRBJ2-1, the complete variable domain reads DTGVSQNPRHKITKRGQNVTFRCDPISEHNRLYWYRQTLGQGPEFLTYFQNEAQLEKSRLLSDRFSAERPKGSFSTLEIQRTEQGDSAMYLCATTTRSDEQFFGPGTRLTVL.

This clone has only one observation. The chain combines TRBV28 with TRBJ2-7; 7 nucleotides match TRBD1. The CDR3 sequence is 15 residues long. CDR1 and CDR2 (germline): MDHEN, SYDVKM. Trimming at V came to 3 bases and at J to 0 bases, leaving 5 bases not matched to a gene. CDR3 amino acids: CASSLWQGVSYEQYF. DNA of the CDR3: TGTGCCAGCAGTTTGTGGCAGGGGGTCTCCTACGAGCAGTACTTC.

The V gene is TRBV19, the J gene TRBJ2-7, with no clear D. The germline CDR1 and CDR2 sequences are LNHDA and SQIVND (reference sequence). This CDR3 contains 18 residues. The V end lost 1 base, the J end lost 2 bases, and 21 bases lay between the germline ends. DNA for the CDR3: TGTGCCAGTAGTATAGGTCGGCTCCCGCACACGGACGCCTACGAGCAGTACTTC. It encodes CASSIGRLPHTDAYEQYF. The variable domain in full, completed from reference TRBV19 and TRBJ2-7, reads DGGITQSPKYLFRKEGQNVTLSCEQNLNHDAMYWYRQDPGQGLRLIYYSQIVNDFQKGDIAEGYSVSREKKESFPLTVTSAQKNPTAFYLCASSIGRLPHTDAYEQYFGPGTRLTVT.

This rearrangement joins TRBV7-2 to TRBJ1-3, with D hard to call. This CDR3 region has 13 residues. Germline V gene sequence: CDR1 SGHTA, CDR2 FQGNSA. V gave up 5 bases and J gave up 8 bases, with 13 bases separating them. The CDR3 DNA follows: TGTGCCAGCAGCCCCAGGTCTCGGTACACCATATATTTT. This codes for CASSPRSRYTIYF.

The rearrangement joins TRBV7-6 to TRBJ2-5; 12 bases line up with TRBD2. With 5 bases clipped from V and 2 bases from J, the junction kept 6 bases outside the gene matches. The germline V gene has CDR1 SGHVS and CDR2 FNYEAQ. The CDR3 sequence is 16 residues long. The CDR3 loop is CASSVGLAGSQETQYF. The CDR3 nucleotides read TGTGCCAGCAGCGTCGGACTAGCGGGATCACAAGAGACCCAGTACTTC.

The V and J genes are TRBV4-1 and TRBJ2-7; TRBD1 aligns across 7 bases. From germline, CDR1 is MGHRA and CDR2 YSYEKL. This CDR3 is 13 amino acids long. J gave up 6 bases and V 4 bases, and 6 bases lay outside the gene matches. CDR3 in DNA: TGCGCCAGCAGCCGACAGGGTGAGTCCGAGCAGTACTTC. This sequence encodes CASSRQGESEQYF.

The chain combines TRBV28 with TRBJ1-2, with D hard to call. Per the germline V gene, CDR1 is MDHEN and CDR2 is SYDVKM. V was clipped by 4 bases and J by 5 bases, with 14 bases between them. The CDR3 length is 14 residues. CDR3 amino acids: CASSSPDKAYGYTF. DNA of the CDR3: TGTGCCAGCAGTTCCCCCGACAAGGCTTATGGCTACACCTTC.

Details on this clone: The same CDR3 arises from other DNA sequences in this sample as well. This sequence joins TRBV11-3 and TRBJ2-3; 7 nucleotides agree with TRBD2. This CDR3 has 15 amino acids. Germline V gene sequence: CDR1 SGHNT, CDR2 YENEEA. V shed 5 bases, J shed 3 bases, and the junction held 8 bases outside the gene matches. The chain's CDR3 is CASSPGVGGTDTQYF. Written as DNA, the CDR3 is TGTGCCAGCAGCCCCGGGGTGGGGGGGACAGATACGCAGTATTTT.

The CDR3 sequence is CASRQDRATGELFF. In nucleotides, the CDR3 is TGTGCCAGCAGGCAGGACAGGGCCACCGGGGAGCTGTTTTTT. V usage is TRBV6-4 and J usage is TRBJ2-2; 8 bases match TRBD1. Germline V gene lookup returns CDR1 MRHNA and CDR2 SNTAGT. CDR3 length: 14 amino acids. J was trimmed by 4 bases and V by 6 bases; bases with no gene match: 4.

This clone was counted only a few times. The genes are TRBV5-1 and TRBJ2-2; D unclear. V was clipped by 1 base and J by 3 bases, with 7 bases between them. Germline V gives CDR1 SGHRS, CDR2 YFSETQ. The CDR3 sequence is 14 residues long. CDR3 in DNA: TGCGCCAGCAGCTTGAGGACCTACACCGGGGAGCTGTTTTTT. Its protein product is CASSLRTYTGELFF.

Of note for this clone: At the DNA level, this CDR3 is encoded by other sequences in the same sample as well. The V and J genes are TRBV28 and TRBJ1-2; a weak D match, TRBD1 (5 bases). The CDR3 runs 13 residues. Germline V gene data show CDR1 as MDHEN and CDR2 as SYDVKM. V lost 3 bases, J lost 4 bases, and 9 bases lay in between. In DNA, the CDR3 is TGTGCCAGCAGTTTGAGGGGTGCCTATGGCTACACCTTC. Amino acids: CASSLRGAYGYTF.

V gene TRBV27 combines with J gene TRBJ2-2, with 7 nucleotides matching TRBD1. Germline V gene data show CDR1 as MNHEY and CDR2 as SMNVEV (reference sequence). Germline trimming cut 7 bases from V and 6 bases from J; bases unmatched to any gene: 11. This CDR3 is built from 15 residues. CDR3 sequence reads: CASTKDRFAAGELFF. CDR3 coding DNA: TGTGCCAGCACCAAGGACAGGTTTGCCGCCGGGGAGCTGTTTTTT.

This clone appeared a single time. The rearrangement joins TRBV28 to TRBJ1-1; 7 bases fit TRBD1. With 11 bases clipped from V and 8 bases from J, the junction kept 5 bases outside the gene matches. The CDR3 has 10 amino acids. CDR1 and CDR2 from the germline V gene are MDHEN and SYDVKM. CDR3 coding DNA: TGTGCCGTCGACAGGGCCGAAGCTTTCTTT. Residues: CAVDRAEAFF.

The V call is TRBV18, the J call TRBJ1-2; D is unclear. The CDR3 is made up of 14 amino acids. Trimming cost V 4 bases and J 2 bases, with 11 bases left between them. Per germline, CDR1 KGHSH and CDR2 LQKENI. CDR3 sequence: CASSQDLLNYGYTF. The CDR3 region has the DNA TGTGCCAGCTCACAGGATTTATTAAACTATGGCTACACCTTC.

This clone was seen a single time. In nucleotides, the CDR3 is TGCGCCAGCAGCCCAAAGGACGAACGGGGGATTAATGAGCAGTTCTTC. Amino acid sequence: CASSPKDERGINEQFF. The chain combines TRBV5-1 with TRBJ2-1; maybe TRBD2 (6 bases). The V gene's germline CDR1 is SGHRS and CDR2 YFSETQ. CDR3 length: 16 amino acids. V was clipped by 4 bases and J by 7 bases, with 21 bases between them.

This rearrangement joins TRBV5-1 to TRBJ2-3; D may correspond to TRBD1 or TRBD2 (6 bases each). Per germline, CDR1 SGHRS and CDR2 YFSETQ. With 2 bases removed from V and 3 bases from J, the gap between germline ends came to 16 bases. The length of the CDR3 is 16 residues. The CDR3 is CASSFGRGDPTDTQYF. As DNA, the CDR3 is TGCGCCAGCAGCTTTGGTAGGGGGGACCCTACAGATACGCAGTATTTT.

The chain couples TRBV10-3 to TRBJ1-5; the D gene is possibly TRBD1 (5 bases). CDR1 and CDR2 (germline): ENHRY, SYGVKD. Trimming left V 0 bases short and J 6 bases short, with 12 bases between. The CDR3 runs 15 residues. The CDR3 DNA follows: TGTGCCATCAGTGAGTCGATGGGGGGTTTTCAGCCCCAGCATTTT. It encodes CAISESMGGFQPQHF.

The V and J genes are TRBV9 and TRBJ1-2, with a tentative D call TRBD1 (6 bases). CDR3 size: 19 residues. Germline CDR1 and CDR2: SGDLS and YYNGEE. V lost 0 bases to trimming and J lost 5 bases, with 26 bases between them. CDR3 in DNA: TGTGCCAGCAGCGTAGGGCTTGCGACAGGAGGGGTGGGTCATTATGGCTACACCTTC. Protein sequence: CASSVGLATGGVGHYGYTF.